One and the same sample provided the 18 T cell receptor beta chains below, sequenced in a study of cytomegalovirus exposure and HLA in healthy donors. Primers for the PCR totalled 60 Vbeta and 13 Jbeta. Some clones are missing from TCRdb's copy, which holds only in-frame ones; the method was immunoSEQ multiplex PCR. The sample has 150,000 to 200,000 clones; 75% to 85% are singletons. The sample was PBMCs. The receptors shown here come from a woman in her fifties or sixties in good health and CMV-seronegative.

This clone was seen just once. The rearrangement links TRBV6-5 to TRBJ1-2; a weak D match, TRBD1 (6 bases). The CDR3 loop spans 12 amino acids. The ends were cut back, 5 bases at V and 8 bases at J, with 12 bases in the middle. Per the germline V gene, CDR1 is MNHEY and CDR2 is SVGAGI. CDR3 region: CASSRTGQGYTF. DNA of the CDR3: TGTGCCAGCAGTCGGACCGGACAGGGCTACACCTTC.

The gene calls are TRBV28 and TRBJ1-6; 7 nucleotides line up with TRBD1. From germline, CDR1 is MDHEN and CDR2 SYDVKM. CDR3 size: 16 residues. The V gene end was trimmed by 3 bases and the J gene end by 10 bases; junction bases not matched to a gene: 12. CDR3 bases: TGTGCCAGCAGTTTTCCGGGCCAGGGGGAGCGATCACCCCTCCACTTT. Translated: CASSFPGQGERSPLHF.

The CDR3 nucleotides read TGCGCCAGCAGCCAAGAACGGGGGATCGGTGGCTACACCTTC. Amino acid sequence: CASSQERGIGGYTF. The chain carries TRBV4-1 and TRBJ1-2; perhaps TRBD1 as D (5 bases). Germline CDR1 MGHRA, CDR2 YSYEKL. The germline V and J ends were trimmed by 0 bases and 7 bases, with 12 bases remaining between them. The CDR3 has 14 residues.

The rearrangement links TRBV10-3 to TRBJ1-3, with D possibly TRBD1 on 5 matching bases. The CDR3 is made up of 14 amino acids. Trimming cost V 3 bases and J 2 bases, with 8 bases left between them. Germline loops: CDR1 ENHRY, CDR2 SYGVKD. In DNA form, the CDR3 reads TGTGCCATCAGTGAAGGGGTAGCTGGAAACACCATATATTTT. The encoded protein is CAISEGVAGNTIYF.

The J gene is TRBJ1-2, the V gene TRBV6-5; perhaps TRBD1 as D (6 bases). From germline, CDR1 is MNHEY and CDR2 SVGAGI. This CDR3 spans 14 amino acids. The V gene lost 5 bases and the J gene lost 4 bases, with 14 bases spanning the gap. The CDR3 nucleotides read TGTGCCAGCAGTAAACTACAGGGTGTCTATGGCTACACCTTC. Its protein is CASSKLQGVYGYTF.

The V call is TRBV19, the J call TRBJ1-4; D gene unclear. Between the trimmed V and J ends, which lost 9 bases and 1 base, there was a span of 12 bases. This CDR3 has 14 amino acids. The V gene's germline CDR1 is LNHDA and CDR2 SQIVND (reference sequence). The CDR3 DNA sequence: TGTGCCAGCAACCCTACGGGAACTAATGAAAAACTGTTTTTT. Its protein is CASNPTGTNEKLFF.

The chain is built from TRBV18 and TRBJ1-5; 11 nucleotides line up with TRBD1. Germline lookup yields CDR1 KGHSH and CDR2 LQKENI. V trimming: 5 bases; J trimming: 4 bases; junction bases outside the gene matches: 1. The CDR3 loop spans 14 amino acids. DNA for the CDR3: TGTGCCAGCTCAGGACAGGGGGCGAATCAGCCCCAGCATTTT. Its protein is CASSGQGANQPQHF.

V gene TRBV5-1 combines with J gene TRBJ2-2; D might be TRBD2 (5 bases). The germline V and J ends were trimmed by 0 bases and 6 bases, with 15 bases remaining between them. CDR3 size: 16 residues. In germline, CDR1 is SGHRS, CDR2 YFSETQ. The CDR3 bases are TGCGCCAGCAGCTTGGCCAGATTCAAAGCGGCCGGGGAGCTGTTTTTT. Amino acid sequence: CASSLARFKAAGELFF.

The chain joins TRBV9 to TRBJ2-1, with 11 bases lining up with TRBD2. Germline CDR1 is SGDLS and CDR2 is YYNGEE. The CDR3 is 16 residues long. J gave up 7 bases and V 0 bases, and 6 bases lay outside the gene matches. The chain's CDR3 is CASSVGGLAGGNEQFF. CDR3 DNA: TGTGCCAGCAGCGTAGGCGGTCTAGCGGGAGGAAATGAGCAGTTCTTC.

Note on this clone: Relative to the germline gene, one junction end is altered; a read error may explain this. The sample has other DNA sequences that encode this CDR3 too. This rearrangement joins TRBV5-1 to TRBJ2-5, with 8 bases matching TRBD2. Germline CDR1 is SGHRS and CDR2 is YFSETQ. The CDR3 spans 16 residues. The CDR3 sequence is CASSADQRGSQETQYF. CDR3 DNA sequence: TGTGCCAGCAGCGCGGACCAGCGGGGGTCACAAGAGACCCAGTACTTC.

This chain uses TRBV30 with TRBJ1-4, with unresolved D. Between the trimmed V and J ends, which lost 4 bases and 0 bases, there was a span of 18 bases. Germline CDR1 and CDR2: GTSNPN and SVGIG (reference sequence). This CDR3 comprises 17 residues. The CDR3 nucleotides are TGTGCCTGGACCCGGGCGGGGATCCCTGCAACTAATGAAAAACTGTTTTTT. This gives the protein CAWTRAGIPATNEKLFF.

V is TRBV6-5 and J is TRBJ1-1; D gene ambiguous. The CDR3 runs to 13 residues. Germline V gives CDR1 MNHEY, CDR2 SVGAGI. Trimming left V 2 bases short and J 1 base short, with 5 bases between. This chain's CDR3 is CASSYPGNTEAFF. In nucleotides, the CDR3 is TGTGCCAGCAGTTACCCGGGGAACACTGAAGCTTTCTTT.

The chain employs TRBV19 and TRBJ2-2; TRBD1 matches 8 bases. Germline assignment: CDR1 LNHDA and CDR2 SQIVND (reference sequence). The CDR3 consists of 15 residues. Trimming removed 6 bases from V and 1 base from J; junction bases left unmatched: 4. The CDR3 spells CASRIGQGNTGELFF. For the CDR3, the DNA is TGTGCCAGTAGGATTGGACAGGGGAACACCGGGGAGCTGTTTTTT. The entire variable domain, with the rest obtained from reference TRBV19 and TRBJ2-2, is as follows: DGGITQSPKYLFRKEGQNVTLSCEQNLNHDAMYWYRQDPGQGLRLIYYSQIVNDFQKGDIAEGYSVSREKKESFPLTVTSAQKNPTAFYLCASRIGQGNTGELFFGEGSRLTVL.

The J gene is TRBJ1-3, the V gene TRBV2, with D possibly being TRBD1 (6 bases). The length of the CDR3 is 14 residues. Germline CDR1 reads SNHLY; CDR2 reads FYNNEI. The V and J ends lost 2 bases and 8 bases respectively, with 13 bases between them. CDR3 sequence: CASSELQGRDTIYF. The CDR3 DNA reads as TGTGCCAGCAGTGAACTACAGGGCAGGGACACCATATATTTT.

The V call is TRBV9, the J call TRBJ2-1, with D unresolved. The CDR3 has 12 amino acids. Germline CDR1 reads SGDLS; CDR2 reads YYNGEE. V was cut by 0 bases and J by 10 bases, with 8 bases left in between. The CDR3 region is CASSVERGEQFF. CDR3 nucleotide sequence: TGTGCCAGCAGCGTAGAACGAGGCGAGCAGTTCTTC.

The V and J genes are TRBV19 and TRBJ1-2, with 10 bases lining up with TRBD1. Trimming removed 4 bases from V and 5 bases from J; junction bases left unmatched: 7. Germline CDR1 is LNHDA and CDR2 is SQIVND (reference sequence). This CDR3 has 15 amino acids. Here the CDR3 reads CASSNTGTGAYGYTF. DNA of the CDR3: TGTGCCAGTAGTAATACCGGGACAGGGGCTTATGGCTACACCTTC.

This clone was seen a handful of times. The rearrangement links TRBV27 to TRBJ2-1; 12 nucleotides line up with TRBD2. Unmatched junction bases numbered 11, after V lost 5 bases and J lost 0 bases. Per germline, CDR1 MNHEY and CDR2 SMNVEV (reference sequence). The CDR3 is 19 amino acids. CDR3 protein: CASSHLGLAGGSSYNEQFF. The CDR3 coding sequence is TGTGCCAGCAGTCACTTGGGGCTAGCGGGAGGGAGCTCCTACAATGAGCAGTTCTTC.

The chain recombines TRBV15 with TRBJ1-5; TRBD1 is a possible D gene (5 bases). Germline CDR1 reads LNHNV; CDR2 reads YYDKDF (reference sequence). The CDR3 is made up of 14 amino acids. The V and J ends lost 6 bases and 9 bases respectively, with 18 bases between them. The CDR3 DNA reads as TGTGCCACCAGGGCGGGACGAGAAACCGGGCCCCAGCATTTT. This codes for CATRAGRETGPQHF.